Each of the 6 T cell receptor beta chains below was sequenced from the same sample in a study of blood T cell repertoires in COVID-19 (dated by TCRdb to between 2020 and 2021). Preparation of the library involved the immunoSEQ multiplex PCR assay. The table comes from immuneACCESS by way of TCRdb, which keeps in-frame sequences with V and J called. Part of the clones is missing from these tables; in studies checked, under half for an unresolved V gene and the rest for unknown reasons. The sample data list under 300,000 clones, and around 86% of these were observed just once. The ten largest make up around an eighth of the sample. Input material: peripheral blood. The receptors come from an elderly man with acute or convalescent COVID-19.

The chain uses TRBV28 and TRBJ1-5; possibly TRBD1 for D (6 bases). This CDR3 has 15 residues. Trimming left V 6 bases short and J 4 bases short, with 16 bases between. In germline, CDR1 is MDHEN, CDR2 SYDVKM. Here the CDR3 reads CASSSAGAGNQPQHF. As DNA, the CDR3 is TGTGCCAGCAGCTCAGCGGGGGCCGGTAATCAGCCCCAGCATTTT.

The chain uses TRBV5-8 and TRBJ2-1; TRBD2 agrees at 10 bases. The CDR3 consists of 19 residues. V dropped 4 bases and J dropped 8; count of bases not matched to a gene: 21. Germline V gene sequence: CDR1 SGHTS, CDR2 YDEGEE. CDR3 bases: TGTGCCAGCAGCCCCCGACTAGCGGGCCCCTCGAGGGGACAGCATGAGCAGTTCTTC. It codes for CASSPRLAGPSRGQHEQFF.

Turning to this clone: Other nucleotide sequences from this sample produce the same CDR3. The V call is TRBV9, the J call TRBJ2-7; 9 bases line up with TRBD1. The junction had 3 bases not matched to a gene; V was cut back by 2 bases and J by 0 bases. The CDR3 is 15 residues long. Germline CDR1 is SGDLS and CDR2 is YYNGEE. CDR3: CASSVGQGISYEQYF. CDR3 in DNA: TGTGCCAGCAGCGTTGGACAGGGGATCTCCTACGAGCAGTACTTC. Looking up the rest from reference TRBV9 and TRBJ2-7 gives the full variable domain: DSGVTQTPKHLITATGQRVTLRCSPRSGDLSVYWYQQSLDQGLQFLIQYYNGEERAKGNILERFSAQQFPDLHSELNLSSLELGDSALYFCASSVGQGISYEQYFGPGTRLTVT.

The CDR3 sequence: CASGRGNQPQHF. The DNA for the CDR3 is TGTGCCAGCGGGCGGGGCAATCAGCCCCAGCATTTT. The chain links TRBV28 to TRBJ1-5; D gene unclear. The CDR3 spans 12 residues. V lost 8 bases to trimming and J lost 2 bases, with 7 bases between them. CDR1 MDHEN and CDR2 SYDVKM come from the germline V gene.

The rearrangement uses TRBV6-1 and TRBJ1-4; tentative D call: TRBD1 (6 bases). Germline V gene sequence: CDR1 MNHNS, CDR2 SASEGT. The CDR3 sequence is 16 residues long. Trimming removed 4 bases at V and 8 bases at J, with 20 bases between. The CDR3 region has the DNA TGTGCCAGCAGTGTACTTACAGGGTGGGGTGGGGAAAAACTGTTTTTT. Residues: CASSVLTGWGGEKLFF.

This CDR3 reads CASRFQGILSYEQYF. The CDR3 DNA reads as TGTGCCAGCAGATTCCAGGGAATACTCTCCTACGAGCAGTACTTC. This rearrangement joins TRBV28 to TRBJ2-7, with D possibly matching TRBD1 (5 bases). V lost 6 bases and J 0 bases, leaving 15 bases between the germline ends. The CDR3 has 15 amino acids. Germline V gene lookup returns CDR1 MDHEN and CDR2 SYDVKM.